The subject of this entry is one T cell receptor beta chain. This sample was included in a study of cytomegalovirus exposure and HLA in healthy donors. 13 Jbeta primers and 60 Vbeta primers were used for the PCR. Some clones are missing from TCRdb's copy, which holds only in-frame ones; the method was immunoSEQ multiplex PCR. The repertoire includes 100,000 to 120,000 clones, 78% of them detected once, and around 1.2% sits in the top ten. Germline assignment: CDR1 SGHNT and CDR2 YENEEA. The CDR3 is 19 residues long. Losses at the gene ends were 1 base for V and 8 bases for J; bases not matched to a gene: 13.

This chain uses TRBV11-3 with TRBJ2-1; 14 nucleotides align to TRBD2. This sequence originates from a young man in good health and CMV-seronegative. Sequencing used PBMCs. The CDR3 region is CASSLGGTSGSHLVHEQFF. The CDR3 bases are TGTGCCAGCAGCTTAGGAGGGACTAGCGGGAGCCACTTGGTCCATGAGCAGTTCTTC.